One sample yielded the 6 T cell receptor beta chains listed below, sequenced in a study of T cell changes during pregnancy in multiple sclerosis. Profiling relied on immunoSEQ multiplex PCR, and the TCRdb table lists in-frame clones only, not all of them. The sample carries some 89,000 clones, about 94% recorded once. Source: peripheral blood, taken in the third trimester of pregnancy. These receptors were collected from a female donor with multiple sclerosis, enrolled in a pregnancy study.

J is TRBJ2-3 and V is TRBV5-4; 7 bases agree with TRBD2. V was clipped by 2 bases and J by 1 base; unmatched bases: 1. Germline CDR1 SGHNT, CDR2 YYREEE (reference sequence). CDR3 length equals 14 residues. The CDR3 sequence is CASSLAGRTDTQYF. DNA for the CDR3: TGTGCCAGCAGCTTAGCGGGGCGCACAGATACGCAGTATTTT.

Written as DNA, the CDR3 is TGTGCCAGCAGCTTGAATGATGCAGGTGGGACTGAAGCTTTCTTT. Amino acid sequence: CASSLNDAGGTEAFF. The chain combines TRBV5-4 with TRBJ1-1; D unclear. Trimming took 1 base from V and 5 from J, leaving 15 bases between them. The CDR3 totals 15 residues. Germline-derived CDR1 and CDR2 are SGHNT and YYREEE (reference sequence).

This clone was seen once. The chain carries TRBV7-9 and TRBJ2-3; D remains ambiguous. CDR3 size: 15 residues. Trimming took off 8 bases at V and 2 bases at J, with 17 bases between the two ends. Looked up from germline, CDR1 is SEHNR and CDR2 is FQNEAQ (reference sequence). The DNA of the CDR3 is TGTGCCAGCTTTTGGTCAGGATCAGCCACAGATACGCAGTATTTT. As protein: CASFWSGSATDTQYF.

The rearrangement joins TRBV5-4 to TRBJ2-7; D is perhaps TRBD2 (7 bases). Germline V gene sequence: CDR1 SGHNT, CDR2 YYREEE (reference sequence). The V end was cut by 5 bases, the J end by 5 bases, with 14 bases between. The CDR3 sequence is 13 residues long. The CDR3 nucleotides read TGTGCCAGCAGAAGGAGGGGGGGTGACGAGCAGTACTTC. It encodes CASRRRGGDEQYF.

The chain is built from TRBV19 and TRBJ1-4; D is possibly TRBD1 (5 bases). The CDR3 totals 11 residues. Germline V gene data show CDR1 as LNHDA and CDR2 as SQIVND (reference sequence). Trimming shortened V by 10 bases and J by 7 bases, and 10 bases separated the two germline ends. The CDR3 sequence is CAIRGGEKLFF. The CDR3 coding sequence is TGTGCCATTAGGGGAGGTGAAAAACTGTTTTTT.

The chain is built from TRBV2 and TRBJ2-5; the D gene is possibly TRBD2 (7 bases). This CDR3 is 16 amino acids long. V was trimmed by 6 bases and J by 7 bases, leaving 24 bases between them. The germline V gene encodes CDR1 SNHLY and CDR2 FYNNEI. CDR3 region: CASRAPGGQGGGTQYF. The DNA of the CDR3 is TGTGCCAGCAGGGCCCCCGGGGGGCAAGGGGGTGGGACCCAGTACTTC. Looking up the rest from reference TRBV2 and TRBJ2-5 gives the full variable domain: EPEVTQTPSHQVTQMGQEVILRCVPISNHLYFYWYRQILGQKVEFLVSFYNNEISEKSEIFDDQFSVERPDGSNFTLKIRSTKLEDSAMYFCASRAPGGQGGGTQYFGPGTRLLVL.